This T cell receptor (beta chain) was recorded in a study of tumor and adjacent non-tumor tissue in lung cancer. Study-wide context: Each sample yielded 3.5 million to 5 million productive TCRbeta reads on average.

With regard to this clonotype: The antigen is undetermined. This likely comes from a read error, as the CDR3 has no conserved phenylalanine or tryptophan at its end.

A modified ARM-PCR protocol with three rounds of nested PCR amplified TCRbeta. TCRdb itself ran the multiplex PCR reads through MiXCR, one entry per CDR3 protein. The table lists 60,000 to 85,000 distinct CDR3 sequences, 60% to 75% of them singletons. This sample's RNA came from whole unsorted tissue. Donors were chemotherapy-naive, newly diagnosed lung cancer surgical patients in China, August–late 2014. Points from the study as a whole: TCR diversity was significantly greater in tumor than normal lung tissue.

The sequence was obtained from a man aged 60-69 years with non-small cell lung cancer. The sequenced sample was lung tumor tissue.

The CDR3 loop reads CARLQALARNEAFS. The CDR3 nucleotides are TGTGCCAGACTGCAGGCACTGGCTCGTAATGAAGCTTTCTCT. The chain carries TRBV2 and TRBJ1-1; D gene unclear. Trimming shortened V by 9 bases and J by 7 bases, and 21 bases separated the two germline ends. CDR3 length: 14 residues. The germline V gene has CDR1 SNHLY and CDR2 FYNNEI.